This T cell receptor beta chain was documented in a study of T cells in Graves' hyperthyroidism and ophthalmopathy. There were TCR beta CDR3 regions amplified from RNA transcripts. First-round RT-PCR targeting the TCR CDR3 was performed with the HTBI primer set. A single record per CDR3 protein comes from TCRdb applying MiXCR to the multiplex PCR reads. The sample gives roughly 350,000 distinct CDR3 sequences, roughly 15% of which show up once; 34% is in the top ten. This clonotype was seen at least ten times. The clonotype originates from a woman in her thirties or forties with Graves' ophthalmopathy. Sequenced sample: blood.

The CDR3 sequence is CASSDRATNYGYTF. In DNA, the CDR3 is TGTGCCAGTAGTGACAGGGCGACTAACTATGGCTACACCTTC. The chain combines TRBV19 with TRBJ1-2; TRBD1 matches 7 bases. Trimming at V came to 5 bases and at J to 0 bases, leaving 3 bases not matched to a gene. The CDR3 has 14 amino acids. Germline-derived CDR1 and CDR2 are LNHDA and SQIVND (reference sequence).